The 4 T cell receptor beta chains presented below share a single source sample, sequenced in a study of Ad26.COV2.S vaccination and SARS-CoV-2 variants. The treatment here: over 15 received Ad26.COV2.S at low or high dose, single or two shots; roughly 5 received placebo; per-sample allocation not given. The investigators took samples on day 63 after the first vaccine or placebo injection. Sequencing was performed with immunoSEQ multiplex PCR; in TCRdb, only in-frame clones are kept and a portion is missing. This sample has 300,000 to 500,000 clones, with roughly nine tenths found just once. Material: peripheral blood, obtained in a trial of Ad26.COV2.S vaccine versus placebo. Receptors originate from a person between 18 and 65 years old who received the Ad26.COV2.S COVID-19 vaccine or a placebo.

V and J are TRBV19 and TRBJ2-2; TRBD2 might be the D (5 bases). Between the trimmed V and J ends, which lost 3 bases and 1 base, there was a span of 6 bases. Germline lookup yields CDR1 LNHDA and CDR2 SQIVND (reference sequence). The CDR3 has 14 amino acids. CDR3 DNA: TGTGCCAGTAGTATTGCGGGGAACACCGGGGAGCTGTTTTTT. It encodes CASSIAGNTGELFF.

The CDR3 here is CASSPGTAFSYNEQFF. CDR3 DNA sequence: TGCGCCAGCAGCCCGGGGACAGCCTTTTCCTACAATGAGCAGTTCTTC. The V and J genes are TRBV5-1 and TRBJ2-1; 7 bases are a match to TRBD1. V lost 4 bases to trimming and J lost 1 base; unmatched junction nucleotides: 8. Germline-derived CDR1 and CDR2 are SGHRS and YFSETQ. The CDR3 spans 16 residues.

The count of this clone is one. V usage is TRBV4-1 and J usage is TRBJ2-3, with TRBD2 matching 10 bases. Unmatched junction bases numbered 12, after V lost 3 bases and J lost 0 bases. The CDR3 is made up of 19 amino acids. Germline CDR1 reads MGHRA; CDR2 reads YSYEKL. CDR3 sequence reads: CASSHPRLLAGISTDTQYF. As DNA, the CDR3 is TGCGCCAGCAGCCACCCTCGCCTACTAGCGGGGATTAGCACAGATACGCAGTATTTT.

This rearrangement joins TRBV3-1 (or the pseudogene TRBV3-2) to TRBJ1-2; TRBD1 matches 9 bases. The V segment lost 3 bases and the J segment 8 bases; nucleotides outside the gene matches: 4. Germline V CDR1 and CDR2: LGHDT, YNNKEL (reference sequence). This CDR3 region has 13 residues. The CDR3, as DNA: TGTGCCAGCAGCCACCGGACAGGGGTCGGCTACACCTTC. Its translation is CASSHRTGVGYTF.